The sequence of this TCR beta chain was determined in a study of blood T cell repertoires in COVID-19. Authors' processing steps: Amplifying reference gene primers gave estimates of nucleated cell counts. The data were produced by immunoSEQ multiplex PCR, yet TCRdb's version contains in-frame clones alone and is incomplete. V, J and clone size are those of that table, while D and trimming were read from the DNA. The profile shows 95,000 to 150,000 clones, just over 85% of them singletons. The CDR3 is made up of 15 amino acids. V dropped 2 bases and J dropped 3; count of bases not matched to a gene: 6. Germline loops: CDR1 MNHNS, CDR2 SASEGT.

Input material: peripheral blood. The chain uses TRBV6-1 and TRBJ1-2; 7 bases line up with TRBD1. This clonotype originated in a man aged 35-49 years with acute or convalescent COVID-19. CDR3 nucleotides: TGTGCCAGCAGTGAATTCGAGACAGGGCACTATGGCTACACCTTC. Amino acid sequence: CASSEFETGHYGYTF.